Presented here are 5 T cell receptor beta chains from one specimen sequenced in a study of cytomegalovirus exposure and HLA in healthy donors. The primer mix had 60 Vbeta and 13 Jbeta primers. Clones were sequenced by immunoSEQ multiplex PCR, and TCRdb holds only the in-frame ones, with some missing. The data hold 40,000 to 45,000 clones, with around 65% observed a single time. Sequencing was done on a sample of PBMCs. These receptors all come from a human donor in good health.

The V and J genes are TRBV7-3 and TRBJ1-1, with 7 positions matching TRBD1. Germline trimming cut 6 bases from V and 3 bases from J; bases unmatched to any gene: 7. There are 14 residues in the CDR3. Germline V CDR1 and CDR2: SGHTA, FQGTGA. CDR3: CASSTTGTHTEAFF. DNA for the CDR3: TGTGCCAGCAGTACGACAGGGACCCACACTGAAGCTTTCTTT.

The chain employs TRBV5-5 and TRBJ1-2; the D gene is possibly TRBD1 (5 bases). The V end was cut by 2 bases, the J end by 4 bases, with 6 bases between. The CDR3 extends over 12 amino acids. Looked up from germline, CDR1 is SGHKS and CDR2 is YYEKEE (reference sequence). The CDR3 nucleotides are TGTGCCAGCAGCTTCGACAGCTATGGCTACACCTTC. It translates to CASSFDSYGYTF.

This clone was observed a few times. This chain's CDR3 is CASSYDGGDTQYF. CDR3 coding DNA: TGTGCCAGCAGTTACGACGGCGGAGATACGCAGTATTTT. The chain uses TRBV6-5 and TRBJ2-3, with D uncertain. Germline loops: CDR1 MNHEY, CDR2 SVGAGI. V lost 2 bases, J lost 5 bases, and 8 bases lay in between. CDR3 size: 13 residues.

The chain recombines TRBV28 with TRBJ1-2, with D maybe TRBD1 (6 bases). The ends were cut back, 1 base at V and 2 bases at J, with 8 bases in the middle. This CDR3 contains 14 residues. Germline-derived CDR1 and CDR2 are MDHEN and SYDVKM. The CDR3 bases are TGTGCCAGCAGTTTATCAGGGGACAACTATGGCTACACCTTC. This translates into CASSLSGDNYGYTF.

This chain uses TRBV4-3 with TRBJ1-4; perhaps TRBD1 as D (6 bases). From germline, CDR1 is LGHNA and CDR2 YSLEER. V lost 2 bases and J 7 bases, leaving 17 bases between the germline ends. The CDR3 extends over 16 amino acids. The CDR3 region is CASSQNRQGSREKLFF. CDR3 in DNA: TGCGCCAGCAGCCAAAATAGGCAGGGGTCGCGTGAAAAACTGTTTTTT.